This T cell receptor beta chain was obtained from a study of cytomegalovirus exposure and HLA in healthy donors. The PCR used 60 Vbeta and 13 Jbeta primers. Sequenced by immunoSEQ multiplex PCR; TCRdb stores in-frame clones only, minus some. Counted here are some 110,000 clones, less than 85% occurring once; the ten biggest clones make up 7.5% to 9%. This CDR3 contains 15 residues. Germline CDR1 KGHSH, CDR2 LQKENI. The specimen sequenced was PBMCs. The chain couples TRBV18 to TRBJ2-5, with a possible D match to TRBD1 (5 bases). The better agreement between TRBJ2-7 and the DNA end casts doubt on the J call. The TCR sequence derives from a middle-aged man in good health and CMV-seropositive. CDR3 region: CASSPVLGRADEQYF. CDR3 sequence (DNA): TGTGCCAGCTCACCGGTTTTGGGCAGGGCGGACGAGCAGTACTTC.